This T cell receptor (beta chain) was captured in a study of blood T cell repertoires in COVID-19 (TCRdb year 2020). About the study as a whole: Samples covering the acute and convalescent phases of COVID-19 were provided by collaborators in the United States, Italy and Spain. The material from the prospective study consisted of cDNA or gDNA derived from T cells, B-cell-depleted T cells, or PBMCs. Subjects who had been exposed to COVID-19, were actively infected with it, or had recovered from it provided the deeply sampled blood TCRbeta repertoires that made up the dataset. The repertoires were released in a freely available public database meant as a resource for research on the immune response to SARS-CoV-2. The samples were drawn from two sources: the first 160 participants of the ongoing ImmuneRACE study, and approximately 1,300 subjects contributed by 6 global collaborators. Sample metadata almost always included a de-identified subject ID, COVID-19 status, age in years and sex. Where available, HLA class I and class II types were taken from metadata supplied by the sample provider and were not determined by assay-based typing. The investigation overall reported the following: The amount of clinical and demographic metadata varied by source and participant and was provided uncurated.

Enrolling through a virtual design, the prospective study's participants ranged in age from roughly 18 to 90 years and lived across 20 to 30 United States geographic areas. To assign participants to cohorts, the prospective study relied on clinical history that participants themselves reported in a screening survey and a study questionnaire. Exposed participants were defined as having been in contact with someone with a PCR-confirmed or clinician-diagnosed COVID-19 case within 2 weeks of study entry. Mobile phlebotomists in the prospective study collected whole blood, serum and a nasopharyngeal or oropharyngeal swab from every participant. Participants in the prospective study had the option to provide additional blood draws and questionnaires over a roughly two-month period. Before DNA extraction, blood samples from the prospective study were shipped at room temperature or frozen. Turning to this clone: Its cognate antigen has yet to be identified. No base quality information exists; no much larger clone differs at one position.

The immunoSEQ Assay, a bias-controlled multiplex PCR, was used to amplify TCRbeta CDR3 regions from genomic DNA. Per the source publication's procedure: Within the assay, amplification of reference gene primers was used to estimate how many nucleated cells each sample contained. To quantify the absolute abundance of each unique TCRbeta CDR3 rearrangement, sequence reads were collapsed and filtered. For each sample, productive Simpson clonality was calculated as the square root of Simpson's diversity index across productive rearrangements. This immuneACCESS table, as held by TCRdb, lists in-frame sequences with V and J called but not all clones. Of the missing ones, under half trace to an unresolved V gene in checked studies; the others have no known cause. The V and J calls and the clone size are those of that table, but D and trimming were determined from the DNA. The sample data list around 330,000 clones, and 85% of these were observed just once. The ten largest make up 1.9% of the sample.

The germline ends are 19 bases apart after V is trimmed by 6 bases and J by 5 bases. From the germline V gene (reference sequence), CDR1 is SGHNT and CDR2 is YYREEE. The CDR3 spans 15 residues, from the cysteine through the phenylalanine. Only CDR3 DNA remains: 45 bases, in frame from the first base. The chain is encoded by TRBV5-4 joined to TRBJ2-3; TRBD1 could be the D gene, as 6 bases match. The source material was PBMCs or T cells enriched from blood (not recorded which). This TCR was recovered from a woman aged 25 to 39 who had been exposed to COVID-19. The CDR3 reads as follows: CASNPQGGALDTQYF. The nucleotides are TGTGCCAGCAACCCGCAAGGGGGTGCTCTAGATACGCAGTATTTT.